This TCR beta chain came from a study of human T cells and chemical hapten exposure (dated by TCRdb to the early 2020s). Background for the entire study: Libraries were pooled for sequencing, and per-sample TCR yields varied mainly because of small differences in library volumes within the pool. Peripheral blood TCR repertoire changes were tracked in vivo in alopecia patients during primary and secondary sensitization to the hapten diphenylcyclopropenone (DPC). For every blood RNA sample, sequencing covered both the TCR alpha and TCR beta chains.

Library creation used RACE. This sample was sequenced with a NextSeq 500. Library preparation attached unique molecular identifiers to individual cDNA molecules for quantitative, reproducible TCR counting. On the study's bioinformatics: The median number of TCRs per sample was around 100,000, ranging from roughly 20,000 to 700,000. V, J and CDR3 annotation of the TCR reads was performed with the Decombinator software suite. Every sample was subsampled to the same number of TCRs (28,000) for the PS versus PT1 abundance plots. Expanded TCRs were defined as absent before sensitization and observed at least eight times at the 2-week time point. The public reads were run again by TCRdb, first through fastp at Q25 and then through MiXCR, and only productive beta chains were kept. Identical CDR3 protein sequences are pooled into one entry, listed with their most common genes and DNA. The V and J calls were determined by TCRdb, not by the authors. In all, the sample holds some 78,000 distinct CDR3 sequences, and over 8.5% of those were seen once. The ten largest clones add up to roughly 1.4% of the sample.

Regarding this clonotype: Its antigen specificity is not known. Per-base quality was not reported, and no clone a single base away is much larger than it.

From the cysteine up to the phenylalanine, the CDR3 has a length of 17 residues. Only CDR3 DNA is held: 51 bases, read in frame from base 1. As encoded in the germline V gene (reference sequence), CDR1 is SEHNR while CDR2 is FQNEAQ. V and J lose 0 bases and 0 bases, and a span of 11 bases separates them. The paper's findings and limits, for the study overall: DPC sensitization did not change the number of TCRs with a frequency above 1 in 1000, and there was no evidence of changes in global repertoire structure. Repeated subsampling changed both the strength of the expansion versus patch-test correlation and the threshold at which that correlation became significant.

The time point label here, explained by the study, means: healthy volunteer bleed at 6 weeks. Total RNA was isolated from unfractionated whole blood collected in Tempus Blood RNA tubes. Four or five healthy volunteers acted as controls for TCR sequencing and had blood drawn at day 0, 2 weeks and 6 weeks. The TCR was taken from a male donor in good health. Some clones in this sample may be carry-over from other donors' samples. The material sequenced was whole blood. The chain links TRBV7-9 with TRBJ2-2, with no confidently assigned D gene. The DNA sequence follows: TGTGCCAGCAGCTTAGCGAAAAGCAGACCGAACACCGGGGAGCTGTTTTTT. Translation gives CASSLAKSRPNTGELFF.